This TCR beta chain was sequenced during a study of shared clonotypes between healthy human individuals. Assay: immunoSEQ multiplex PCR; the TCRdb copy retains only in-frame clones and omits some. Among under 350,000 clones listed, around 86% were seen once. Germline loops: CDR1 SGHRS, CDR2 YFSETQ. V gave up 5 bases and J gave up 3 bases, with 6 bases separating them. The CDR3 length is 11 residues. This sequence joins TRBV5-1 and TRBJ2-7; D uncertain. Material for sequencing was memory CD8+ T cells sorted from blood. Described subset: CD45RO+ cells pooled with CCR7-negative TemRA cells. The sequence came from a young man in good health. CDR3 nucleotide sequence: TGCGCCAGCAGTGACTTCTACGAGCAGTACTTC. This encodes CASSDFYEQYF. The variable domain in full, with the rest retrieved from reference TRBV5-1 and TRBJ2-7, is KAGVTQTPRYLIKTRGQQVTLSCSPISGHRSVSWYQQTPGQGLQFLFEYFSETQRNKGNFPGRFSGRQFSNSRSEMNVSTLELGDSALYLCASSDFYEQYFGPGTRLTVT.